This T cell receptor (beta chain) was recovered during a study of blood T cell repertoires in COVID-19. Whole-study context: Samples of COVID-19 (acute and convalescent) were obtained from the United States, Italy and Spain.

In the original analysis: Nucleated cell counts were estimated from reference gene primer amplification. Profiled with immunoSEQ multiplex PCR; TCRdb holds only in-frame clones, not every one. D and trimming come from the DNA, and the V and J calls and clone size come from that table. Found here are around 220,000 clones, roughly nine tenths of them singletons; the top ten hold under 2.5%. The CDR3 loop spans 12 amino acids. Per germline, CDR1 SGHRS and CDR2 YFSETQ. Trimming removed 4 bases from V and 6 bases from J, with 9 bases in between. The sequenced material came from peripheral blood. The clonotype was recovered from a man aged 35-49 years with active or convalescent COVID-19. This chain joins TRBV5-1 and TRBJ2-3; D is undetermined. CDR3 nucleotides: TGCGCCAGCAGCCAGCCGCGGGATACGCAGTATTTT. It translates to CASSQPRDTQYF.